This entry features one T cell receptor beta chain sequence. This CDR3 is also generated by other DNA sequences in the sample. This specimen comes from a study of blood T cell repertoires in COVID-19. Sequencing was performed with immunoSEQ multiplex PCR; in TCRdb, only in-frame clones are kept and a portion is missing. The profile shows roughly 460,000 clones, roughly 90% of them singletons. The CDR3 has 13 amino acids. The V gene's germline CDR1 is SGHNT and CDR2 YENEEA. Trimming pared 5 bases from V and 2 bases from J, leaving 9 bases between. The chain employs TRBV11-3 and TRBJ2-5; a possible D gene is TRBD2 (5 bases). Sequenced input: peripheral blood. The receptor's source is a man between 18 and 29 years old with COVID-19, enrolled during active disease. This chain's CDR3 is CASSATGQETQYF. CDR3 bases: TGTGCCAGCAGCGCGACGGGACAAGAGACCCAGTACTTC.